The rows below give T cell receptor beta chains drawn from one sample of a study of blood T cell repertoires in COVID-19. Only in-frame clones appear in the TCRdb table, and some are missing; sequencing was by immunoSEQ multiplex PCR. The sample records about 270,000 clones, 86% being singletons. The specimen was peripheral blood. These receptors all come from a man in his forties with active or convalescent COVID-19. The CDR3 runs from the conserved cysteine through the conserved F or W. Fields, in order: CDR3 length, D gene, V gene, J gene, clone size, CDR3 DNA, CDR3 protein. A D gene is named only where the DNA matches it firmly. The size of a clone is reported for some rows only, either as once, few or many, or as a class for expanded clones.

length: 13
D: NA
V: TRBV7-9
J: TRBJ1-2
size: NA
DNA: TGTGCCAGCAGTTTGGGCAGCTCCTATGGCTACACCTTC
CDR3: CASSLGSSYGYTF

length: 13
D: NA
V: TRBV5-4
J: TRBJ2-7
size: NA
DNA: TGTGCCAGCAGCTTTCGCGGGTACTACGAGCAGTACTTC
CDR3: CASSFRGYYEQYF

length: 13
D: NA
V: TRBV5-5
J: TRBJ1-2
size: NA
DNA: TGTGCCAGCAGCTTTAGACAGGCCTCTTTTGACACCTTC
CDR3: CASSFRQASFDTF

length: 13
D: TRBD1
V: TRBV12-3/TRBV12-4
J: TRBJ2-7
size: NA
DNA: TGTGCCAGCAGTCCGGGACAGGTATACGAGCAGTACTTC
CDR3: CASSPGQVYEQYF

length: 15
D: TRBD2
V: TRBV10-3
J: TRBJ2-3
size: NA
DNA: TGTGCCATCACCGGGACTAGCGGGAACACAGATACGCAGTATTTT
CDR3: CAITGTSGNTDTQYF

length: 16
D: NA
V: TRBV28
J: TRBJ1-5
size: NA
DNA: TGTGCCAGCAGTCCACCATGGACAGATAGCAATCAGCCCCAGCATTTT
CDR3: CASSPPWTDSNQPQHF

length: 14
D: NA
V: TRBV3-1/TRBV3-2
J: TRBJ1-1
size: NA
DNA: TGTGCCAGCAGCCAAGGGACAGAAGGTACAGAAGCTTTCTTT
CDR3: CASSQGTEGTEAFF

length: 14
D: NA
V: TRBV13
J: TRBJ2-2
size: NA
DNA: TGTGCCAGCAGCGACCGGGATAAGGGCGGGGAGCTGTTTTTT
CDR3: CASSDRDKGGELFF

length: 16
D: TRBD1
V: TRBV11-3
J: TRBJ2-2
size: NA
DNA: TGTGCCAGCAGCCACAGGACAGGGACGGGCACCGGGGAGCTGTTTTTT
CDR3: CASSHRTGTGTGELFF

length: 16
D: TRBD1
V: TRBV3-1/TRBV3-2
J: TRBJ1-6
size: NA
DNA: TGTGCCAGCAGCCAAGAACCTGACAGGGTTAATTCACCCCTCCACTTT
CDR3: CASSQEPDRVNSPLHF

length: 15
D: NA
V: TRBV24-1
J: TRBJ2-3
size: NA
DNA: TGTGCCACCAGTGACGGTACTCTAAGCACAGATACGCAGTATTTT
CDR3: CATSDGTLSTDTQYF

length: 15
D: TRBD2
V: TRBV7-8
J: TRBJ2-1
size: NA
DNA: TGTGCCAGCAGCCCTCGGACCGGGACTACACGGGAGCAGTTCTTC
CDR3: CASSPRTGTTREQFF

length: 13
D: NA
V: TRBV19
J: TRBJ1-5
size: NA
DNA: TGTGCCAGTAGTATAGATCGGGGTCAGCCCCAGCATTTT
CDR3: CASSIDRGQPQHF

length: 14
D: TRBD1
V: TRBV9
J: TRBJ1-5
size: NA
DNA: TGTGCCAGCAGCGTAGACGACAGGGTTTCACCCCAGCATTTT
CDR3: CASSVDDRVSPQHF

length: 13
D: NA
V: TRBV24-1
J: TRBJ1-2
size: NA
DNA: TGTGCCACCAGTGAAAGGGGGAGTTATGGCTACACCTTC
CDR3: CATSERGSYGYTF

length: 17
D: NA
V: TRBV27
J: TRBJ2-1
size: NA
DNA: TGTGCCAGCAGGCCCGGGGCGGGATTGAGCTCCTACAATGAGCAGTTCTTC
CDR3: CASRPGAGLSSYNEQFF

length: 16
D: NA
V: TRBV7-2
J: TRBJ2-3
size: NA
DNA: TGTGCCAGCAGCTTAGAGGGGGGGCCCGAGACAGATACGCAGTATTTT
CDR3: CASSLEGGPETDTQYF

length: 16
D: TRBD2
V: TRBV10-3
J: TRBJ2-1
size: few
DNA: TGTGCCATCAGATTTACTAGCGGGGGGGTGTTAGGTGAGCAGTTCTTC
CDR3: CAIRFTSGGVLGEQFF

length: 18
D: TRBD1
V: TRBV3-1/TRBV3-2
J: TRBJ2-6
size: NA
DNA: TGTGCCAGCAGCCAAGGACAGGGCCCCCCCTCTGGGGCCAACGTCCTGACTTTC
CDR3: CASSQGQGPPSGANVLTF

length: 12
D: NA
V: TRBV19
J: TRBJ1-5
size: NA
DNA: TGTGCCAGTAGGACAGGCAATCAGCCCCAGCATTTT
CDR3: CASRTGNQPQHF

length: 13
D: NA
V: TRBV10-3
J: TRBJ2-7
size: NA
DNA: TGTGCCGCCTCACCAGGGGGGCCCTACGAGCAGTACTTC
CDR3: CAASPGGPYEQYF

length: 14
D: NA
V: TRBV5-1
J: TRBJ1-2
size: NA
DNA: TGCGCCAGCAGCTTGGGCACAGGGAGTTATGGCTACACCTTC
CDR3: CASSLGTGSYGYTF

length: 13
D: NA
V: TRBV10-1
J: TRBJ2-2
size: few
DNA: TGCGCCAGCAGCCCTAGCCACACCGGGGAGCTGTTTTTT
CDR3: CASSPSHTGELFF

length: 15
D: TRBD2
V: TRBV14
J: TRBJ2-1
size: NA
DNA: TGTGCCAGCAGCCATACTAGCGGGGCCTACAATGAGCAGTTCTTC
CDR3: CASSHTSGAYNEQFF

length: 16
D: TRBD2
V: TRBV4-2
J: TRBJ2-7
size: NA
DNA: TGTGCCAGCAGCCAAGATCCAGCGGGGGATCCCTACGAGCAGTACTTC
CDR3: CASSQDPAGDPYEQYF

length: 15
D: TRBD1
V: TRBV6-1
J: TRBJ2-2
size: NA
DNA: TGTGCCAGCAGTGAGGGACAGGGGGTTCCCGGGGAGCTGTTTTTT
CDR3: CASSEGQGVPGELFF

length: 19
D: NA
V: TRBV5-3
J: TRBJ2-6
size: once
DNA: TGTGCCAGAAGTAACCTCCGGGACACCCGGATTCCAGGGGCCAACGTCCTGACTTTC
CDR3: CARSNLRDTRIPGANVLTF

length: 14
D: NA
V: TRBV6-5
J: TRBJ1-2
size: NA
DNA: TGTGCCAGCAGTTACTCGAAGGAGAGCTATGGCTACACCTTC
CDR3: CASSYSKESYGYTF

length: 13
D: NA
V: TRBV2
J: TRBJ1-2
size: NA
DNA: TGTGCCAGCAGTGCGGTAGGGGGGGATGGCTACACCTTC
CDR3: CASSAVGGDGYTF

length: 14
D: TRBD2
V: TRBV25-1
J: TRBJ2-5
size: NA
DNA: TGTGCCAGCCGTAGAGCGGGGGGGGCAGAGACCCAGTACTTC
CDR3: CASRRAGGAETQYF

length: 18
D: NA
V: TRBV10-3
J: TRBJ2-7
size: NA
DNA: TGTGCCATCAGTGTAAGAGGGGAGCGGGGGACAGGGCTTTCCGAGCAGTACTTC
CDR3: CAISVRGERGTGLSEQYF

length: 16
D: TRBD2
V: TRBV5-1
J: TRBJ2-1
size: NA
DNA: TGCGCCAGCAGCTTGGCCAAGATAGCGGGCTACAATGAGCAGTTCTTC
CDR3: CASSLAKIAGYNEQFF

length: 17
D: NA
V: TRBV5-6
J: TRBJ1-3
size: NA
DNA: TGTGCCAGCAGCTTGAGATCGGCAGGGTACGCTGGAAACACCATATATTTT
CDR3: CASSLRSAGYAGNTIYF

length: 16
D: NA
V: TRBV6-5
J: TRBJ1-2
size: NA
DNA: TGTGCCAGCAGTTATGGAGCGGGGAGGTTTCGTCGGGGCTACACCTTC
CDR3: CASSYGAGRFRRGYTF

length: 15
D: TRBD1
V: TRBV6-5
J: TRBJ1-1
size: NA
DNA: TGTGCCAGCAGTACTTACAGGGGAGGAGGCACTGAAGCTTTCTTT
CDR3: CASSTYRGGGTEAFF

length: 15
D: TRBD2
V: TRBV5-6
J: TRBJ2-3
size: NA
DNA: TGTGCCAGCAGCTTGGGCGGGGGGGCAGCAGATACGCAGTATTTT
CDR3: CASSLGGGAADTQYF

length: 12
D: NA
V: TRBV3-1/TRBV3-2
J: TRBJ2-1
size: NA
DNA: TGTGCCAGCAGCCAAACCGGGAATGAGCAGTTCTTC
CDR3: CASSQTGNEQFF

length: 15
D: NA
V: TRBV10-2
J: TRBJ2-3
size: NA
DNA: TGCGCCAGCAGTAGATTCGGACAGTTCACAGATACGCAGTATTTT
CDR3: CASSRFGQFTDTQYF

length: 15
D: NA
V: TRBV2
J: TRBJ2-1
size: once
DNA: TGTGCCAGCAGTGGGAAGGGATATATGGAGGATGAGCAGTTCTTC
CDR3: CASSGKGYMEDEQFF

length: 13
D: TRBD1
V: TRBV6-2/TRBV6-3
J: TRBJ1-1
size: NA
DNA: TGTGCCAGCAGTGAGGAGGGGGCCGAAGAAGCTTTCTTT
CDR3: CASSEEGAEEAFF

length: 15
D: NA
V: TRBV3-1/TRBV3-2
J: TRBJ2-7
size: NA
DNA: TGTGCCAGCAGCCAAGAGGGACACAGCTCCTACGAGCAGTACTTC
CDR3: CASSQEGHSSYEQYF

length: 19
D: NA
V: TRBV4-1
J: TRBJ2-1
size: once
DNA: TGCGCCAGCAGCCCACGACGCCAGGGGAAGACGGGCCCGTGGAATGAGCAGTTCTTC
CDR3: CASSPRRQGKTGPWNEQFF

length: 12
D: NA
V: TRBV6-1
J: TRBJ1-1
size: NA
DNA: TGTGCCAGCAGTGAAGTCACAGGGGAAGCTTTCTTT
CDR3: CASSEVTGEAFF

length: 14
D: TRBD1
V: TRBV6-5
J: TRBJ1-2
size: NA
DNA: TGTGCCAGCAGATCGGGACAGGCGGTGAACGGCTACACCTTC
CDR3: CASRSGQAVNGYTF

length: 17
D: NA
V: TRBV21-1
J: TRBJ1-4
size: once
DNA: TGTGCCAGCAGTCCCCCCCCCGGACAGGTCCGGGGGGAAAAACTGTTTTTT
CDR3: CASSPPPGQVRGEKLFF

length: 13
D: NA
V: TRBV28
J: TRBJ1-2
size: NA
DNA: TGTGCCAGCAGTTTTAATGGGAGGGCGGGCTACACCTTC
CDR3: CASSFNGRAGYTF

length: 16
D: TRBD1
V: TRBV5-1
J: TRBJ2-2
size: NA
DNA: TGCGCCAGCAGACATTCCGGGACAGCGAACACCGGGGAGCTGTTTTTT
CDR3: CASRHSGTANTGELFF

length: 17
D: NA
V: TRBV21-1
J: TRBJ2-7
size: NA
DNA: NA
CDR3: CASSKSRFGTGSYEQYF

length: 15
D: TRBD1
V: TRBV4-1
J: TRBJ2-1
size: NA
DNA: TGCGCCAGCAGCCCACGGACAGGGGAGGCCAATGAGCAGTTCTTC
CDR3: CASSPRTGEANEQFF

length: 17
D: TRBD1
V: TRBV2
J: TRBJ2-7
size: NA
DNA: TGTGCCAGCAGCCCCCTCCGACAGGGGGCGAGCTCCTACGAGCAGTACTTC
CDR3: CASSPLRQGASSYEQYF

length: 11
D: NA
V: TRBV20-1
J: TRBJ1-6
size: NA
DNA: TGCAGTGCTAGATTAGCAGAGCGCCTCCACTTT
CDR3: CSARLAERLHF

length: 14
D: TRBD1
V: TRBV3-1/TRBV3-2
J: TRBJ1-1
size: NA
DNA: TGTGCCAGCAGCCAAGATGGACAGGGGACCCGAGCTTTCTTT
CDR3: CASSQDGQGTRAFF

length: 15
D: TRBD1
V: TRBV6-2/TRBV6-3
J: TRBJ1-2
size: NA
DNA: TGTGCCAGCAGTTATGAGGGACAGCGGGACTATGGCTACACCTTC
CDR3: CASSYEGQRDYGYTF

length: 16
D: TRBD1
V: TRBV28
J: TRBJ1-4
size: once
DNA: TGTGCCAGCAGTCATCCGGGACAGGGGGCAGGAGAAAAACTGTTTTTT
CDR3: CASSHPGQGAGEKLFF